Listed below are T cell receptor beta chains from one sample, sequenced in a study of a mutant IDH1 vaccine in newly diagnosed glioma. No cognate antigen is known for these TCRs. Sequenced by immunoSEQ multiplex PCR; TCRdb stores in-frame clones only, minus some. The sample lists over 40,000 clones; about four fifths were seen once. Sequenced material: PBMCs, taken from a glioma patient whose treatment included an IDH1 peptide vaccine. Source of these receptors: a woman in her thirties or forties with glioma. Some clones in this sample may be carry-over from other donors' samples. CDR3s include the opening cysteine and the closing phenylalanine or tryptophan. The D gene is left open where the match is weak. Clone sizes are given selectively: once, few, many, or a class where the clone is expanded.

TRBJ2-1	TRBD2	TRBV4-3	once	CASSQSSPSGSYNEQFF	TGCGCCAGCAGCCAGTCGTCGCCTAGCGGGAGCTACAATGAGCAGTTCTTC
TRBJ2-5	-	TRBV6-5	-	CASSYSTKGGQYF	TGTGCCAGCAGTTACTCTACCAAGGGGGGACAGTACTTC
TRBJ2-3	-	TRBV9	medium-sized	CASSVAGARTDTQYF	TGTGCCAGCAGCGTAGCGGGAGCCCGCACAGATACGCAGTATTTT
TRBJ2-1	-	TRBV27	few	CASSFGTLSDEQFF	TGTGCCAGCAGTTTCGGGACCCTTTCGGATGAGCAGTTCTTC
TRBJ2-3	TRBD2	TRBV7-9	once	CASTSTSGVADTQYF	TGTGCCAGCACCTCTACTAGCGGGGTGGCGGATACGCAGTATTTT
TRBJ1-4	-	TRBV6-1	-	CASDGGNEKLFF	TGTGCCAGCGACGGGGGAAATGAAAAACTGTTTTTT
TRBJ1-5	-	TRBV19	-	CASSFFGLEKYSNQPQHF	TGTGCCAGTAGTTTCTTCGGGTTGGAGAAATATAGCAATCAGCCCCAGCATTTT
TRBJ2-3	TRBD2	TRBV15	-	CATSPQRGGMGTDTQYF	TGTGCCACCAGCCCTCAACGCGGGGGGATGGGAACAGATACGCAGTATTTT
TRBJ1-2	-	TRBV30	-	CAWSVTGVTNYGYTF	TGTGCCTGGAGTGTAACCGGGGTCACTAACTATGGCTACACCTTC
TRBJ2-3	-	TRBV4-3	-	CASSRADSSTTDTQYF	TGCGCCAGCAGCCGTGCGGACTCCAGCACTACAGATACGCAGTATTTT
TRBJ2-6	-	TRBV4-1	-	CASSRGDTSGANVLTF	TGCGCCAGCAGCCGGGGGGACACATCTGGGGCCAACGTCCTGACTTTC
TRBJ1-3	-	TRBV6-1	-	CASSGSGPHLYSGNTIYF	TGTGCCAGCAGTGGGTCGGGGCCACACCTATACTCTGGAAACACCATATATTTT
TRBJ1-6	-	TRBV30	-	CAWSPVPTARNSPLHF	TGTGCCTGGAGCCCCGTTCCCACAGCCCGTAATTCACCCCTCCACTTT
TRBJ2-1	-	TRBV27	-	CASSLLGRNNEQFF	TGTGCCAGCAGTTTATTGGGGAGAAACAATGAGCAGTTCTTC
TRBJ2-7	TRBD1	TRBV27	-	CASSKRQGYLGEQYF	TGTGCCAGCAGTAAACGACAGGGGTACCTCGGCGAGCAGTACTTC
TRBJ2-5	-	TRBV5-1	-	CASSLAQLQETQYF	TGCGCCAGCAGCTTGGCGCAGCTACAAGAGACCCAGTACTTC
TRBJ2-7	-	TRBV6-6	-	CASSSDTYEQYF	TGTGCCAGCAGCTCCGACACCTACGAGCAGTACTTC
TRBJ2-7	TRBD1	TRBV6-5	-	CASSYSRQGVDYEQYF	TGTGCCAGCAGTTACTCGCGGCAGGGGGTCGACTACGAGCAGTACTTC
TRBJ1-3	TRBD1	TRBV5-4	-	CASSRQGAGNTIYF	TGTGCCAGCAGTCGACAGGGGGCTGGAAACACCATATATTTT
TRBJ1-4	-	TRBV2	-	CASRRIGGPEKLFF	TGTGCCAGCCGAAGAATAGGGGGACCTGAAAAACTGTTTTTT
TRBJ2-7	TRBD1	TRBV28	-	CASSWARGHDEQYF	TGTGCCAGCAGTTGGGCCAGGGGGCACGACGAGCAGTACTTC
TRBJ1-2	-	TRBV7-2	once	CASSLAPGGTSNYGYTF	TGTGCCAGCAGCTTAGCGCCGGGGGGAACTTCTAACTATGGCTACACCTTC
TRBJ2-3	TRBD2	TRBV9	once	CASSVGRTSGGTDTQYF	TGTGCCAGCAGCGTAGGAAGGACTAGCGGGGGCACAGATACGCAGTATTTT
TRBJ2-7	-	TRBV6-5	-	CASHGRYEQYF	TGTGCCAGTCACGGTCGCTACGAGCAGTACTTC
TRBJ2-7	-	TRBV2	medium-sized	CALKPSYEQYF	TGTGCCCTAAAGCCGTCCTACGAGCAGTACTTC
TRBJ2-2	-	TRBV5-1	-	CASESSQGGTGELFF	TGCGCCAGCGAATCGTCGCAGGGAGGCACCGGGGAGCTGTTTTTT
TRBJ2-3	TRBD2	TRBV2	-	CASRPRTSSEGTQYF	TGTGCCAGCAGGCCGAGGACTAGCTCAGAGGGTACGCAGTATTTT
TRBJ1-1	TRBD1	TRBV23-1	-	CASGQGATEAFF	TGCGCCAGCGGGCAGGGGGCCACTGAAGCTTTCTTT
TRBJ1-2	-	TRBV5-4	-	CASSRITDGFGYTF	TGTGCCAGCAGCCGAATAACCGATGGATTTGGCTACACCTTC
TRBJ1-5	-	TRBV30	few	CAWSSRRENNQPQHF	TGTGCCTGGAGTTCCCGGAGGGAAAACAATCAGCCCCAGCATTTT
TRBJ2-7	TRBD1	TRBV27	once	CASSSGQGGLFEQYF	TGTGCCAGCAGTTCCGGACAGGGGGGATTGTTCGAGCAGTACTTC
TRBJ2-7	-	TRBV7-6	-	CASSSMLAKDEQYF	TGTGCCAGCAGCTCAATGTTGGCTAAGGACGAGCAGTACTTC
TRBJ2-7	-	TRBV5-6	-	CASSPLGSLYEQYF	TGTGCCAGCAGCCCCCTAGGGTCCCTATACGAGCAGTACTTC
TRBJ1-1	-	TRBV7-9	-	CASRGDTEAFF	TGTGCCAGCAGAGGTGACACTGAAGCTTTCTTT
TRBJ2-7	-	TRBV27	-	CASSSGFRGSYEQYF	TGTGCCAGCAGTTCGGGGTTTAGGGGCTCCTACGAGCAGTACTTC
TRBJ1-5	-	TRBV6-1	-	CASSEILGGNQPQHF	TGTGCCAGCAGTGAAATCCTCGGGGGCAATCAGCCCCAGCATTTT
TRBJ2-3	-	TRBV2	-	CASSPPFTDTQYF	TGTGCCAGCAGTCCCCCCTTTACAGATACGCAGTATTTT
TRBJ2-3	-	TRBV7-7	-	CASSFGGVGDTQYF	TGTGCTAGCAGCTTTGGGGGAGTGGGAGATACGCAGTATTTT
TRBJ2-3	-	TRBV7-2	-	CASSLGGGGFTDTQYF	TGTGCCAGCAGCTTAGGAGGGGGAGGGTTCACAGATACGCAGTATTTT
TRBJ2-3	-	TRBV6-1	-	CASGGWGYTDTQYF	TGTGCCAGCGGGGGTTGGGGGTACACAGATACGCAGTATTTT
TRBJ2-2	TRBD1	TRBV5-1	-	CASSGQGSTGELFF	TGCGCCAGCAGCGGACAGGGAAGCACCGGGGAGCTGTTTTTT
TRBJ1-3	-	TRBV4-2	-	CASSQVAGSGNTIYF	TGTGCCAGCAGCCAAGTCGCGGGATCTGGAAACACCATATATTTT
TRBJ1-1	TRBD1	TRBV7-8	-	CASSGDRGTYTEAFF	TGTGCCAGCAGCGGGGACAGGGGCACGTACACTGAAGCTTTCTTT
TRBJ1-1	-	TRBV4-1	-	CASSQDVLSVPEAFF	TGCGCCAGCAGCCAAGATGTACTCTCGGTCCCTGAAGCTTTCTTT
TRBJ2-3	TRBD1	TRBV9	-	CASSARQGVTDTQYF	TGTGCCAGCAGCGCAAGACAGGGGGTCACAGATACGCAGTATTTT